This is a list of T cell receptor beta chains from one sample in a study of blood T cell repertoires in COVID-19. Sequenced by immunoSEQ multiplex PCR; TCRdb stores in-frame clones only, minus some. Among about 170,000 clones listed, roughly 78% were seen once. The source material was PBMCs or T cells enriched from blood (not recorded which). The source of these receptors is a woman between 70 and 85 years old in a cohort exposed to, infected with or recovered from COVID-19 (not recorded which). CDR3s include the opening cysteine and the closing phenylalanine or tryptophan. The order of the fields is D gene, J gene, V gene, clone size, CDR3 DNA, CDR3 protein. A D gene is named only where the DNA matches it firmly. The size entry is marked missing in some rows and otherwise reads once, few, many or a size class.

d_gene: TRBD2
j_gene: TRBJ2-3
v_gene: TRBV7-9
abundance: -
CDR3nt: TGTGCCAGCAGCTACTGGACTAGCGGGACTAGCACAGATACGCAGTATTTT
CDR3aa: CASSYWTSGTSTDTQYF

d_gene: TRBD2
j_gene: TRBJ2-1
v_gene: TRBV27
abundance: -
CDR3nt: TGTGCCAGCAGTTTAAGGGGATACGGGACTAGCGGGAGAGGTTACAATGAGCAGTTCTTC
CDR3aa: CASSLRGYGTSGRGYNEQFF

d_gene: -
j_gene: TRBJ2-7
v_gene: TRBV11-2
abundance: -
CDR3nt: TGTGCCAGCAGCTGGACCCGGGGCAGGGGCGGCTACGAGCAGTACTTC
CDR3aa: CASSWTRGRGGYEQYF

d_gene: -
j_gene: TRBJ2-7
v_gene: TRBV28
abundance: -
CDR3nt: TGTGCCAGCACTACAGGGTTGGTAAGCTACGAGCAGTACTTC
CDR3aa: CASTTGLVSYEQYF

d_gene: TRBD2
j_gene: TRBJ2-1
v_gene: TRBV25-1
abundance: -
CDR3nt: TGTGCCAGCAGTGAAGCCACGACTAGCGGGAATAATGAGCAGTTCTTC
CDR3aa: CASSEATTSGNNEQFF

d_gene: TRBD1
j_gene: TRBJ1-6
v_gene: TRBV4-1
abundance: -
CDR3nt: TGCGCCAGCAGCCGATACGCAACGACAGGGGGTGATAATTCACCCCTCCACTTT
CDR3aa: CASSRYATTGGDNSPLHF

d_gene: -
j_gene: TRBJ1-2
v_gene: TRBV28
abundance: -
CDR3nt: TGTGCCAGCAGGACCGGGACTTTCGTTTACGGCTACACCTTC
CDR3aa: CASRTGTFVYGYTF

d_gene: -
j_gene: TRBJ2-3
v_gene: TRBV27
abundance: -
CDR3nt: TGTGCCAGCAAGCAGGGGCTTTACACAGATACGCAGTATTTT
CDR3aa: CASKQGLYTDTQYF

d_gene: TRBD1
j_gene: TRBJ2-4
v_gene: TRBV12-5
abundance: -
CDR3nt: TGTGCTAGCTCAGGGGGAACCGCCAAAAACATTCAGTACTTC
CDR3aa: CASSGGTAKNIQYF

d_gene: TRBD1
j_gene: TRBJ1-2
v_gene: TRBV9
abundance: few
CDR3nt: TGTGCCAGCAGCCCGACAGGGGCATTGGTCGACTATGGCTACACCTTC
CDR3aa: CASSPTGALVDYGYTF

d_gene: -
j_gene: TRBJ1-5
v_gene: TRBV7-6
abundance: -
CDR3nt: TGTGCCAGCAGCTTAGCCTCAGGGCTGAATCAGCCCCAGCATTTT
CDR3aa: CASSLASGLNQPQHF

d_gene: TRBD1
j_gene: TRBJ2-1
v_gene: TRBV6-5
abundance: -
CDR3nt: TGTGCCAGCAGTTACGGCCAGGGGGTTATCAATGAGCAGTTCTTC
CDR3aa: CASSYGQGVINEQFF

d_gene: TRBD2
j_gene: TRBJ2-1
v_gene: TRBV28
abundance: -
CDR3nt: TGTGCCAGCAGAGGCCCGACTAGCGGGAGGAACGAGCAGTTCTTC
CDR3aa: CASRGPTSGRNEQFF

d_gene: TRBD2
j_gene: TRBJ2-1
v_gene: TRBV7-9
abundance: -
CDR3nt: TGTGCCAGCACCCTCTTCGGTGGCCTCAATCGGGGGGATGAGCAGTTCTTC
CDR3aa: CASTLFGGLNRGDEQFF

d_gene: -
j_gene: TRBJ2-5
v_gene: TRBV11-3
abundance: -
CDR3nt: TGTGCCAGCAGCTTGAGGGGGGGAGAGACCCAGTACTTC
CDR3aa: CASSLRGGETQYF

d_gene: TRBD1
j_gene: TRBJ2-3
v_gene: TRBV11-3
abundance: -
CDR3nt: TGTGCCAGCAGTTTGGGACAGGGACTCCGCGGCACAGATACGCAGTATTTT
CDR3aa: CASSLGQGLRGTDTQYF

d_gene: TRBD1
j_gene: TRBJ1-5
v_gene: TRBV18
abundance: -
CDR3nt: TGTGCCAGCTCGCTTACCACGACAGGGGCTTATAGCAATCAGCCCCAGCATTTT
CDR3aa: CASSLTTTGAYSNQPQHF

d_gene: -
j_gene: TRBJ2-1
v_gene: TRBV2
abundance: -
CDR3nt: TGTGCCAGCTGTGGCGGGCGACGCGAAGAGCAGTTCTTC
CDR3aa: CASCGGRREEQFF

d_gene: -
j_gene: TRBJ1-1
v_gene: TRBV10-3
abundance: -
CDR3nt: TGTGCCATCAGTGAGTATGGTTTGAGGAACACTGAAGCTTTCTTT
CDR3aa: CAISEYGLRNTEAFF

d_gene: -
j_gene: TRBJ1-1
v_gene: TRBV28
abundance: -
CDR3nt: TGTGCCAGCAGACCGACGGAGTACACTGAAGCTTTCTTT
CDR3aa: CASRPTEYTEAFF

d_gene: -
j_gene: TRBJ2-5
v_gene: TRBV11-2
abundance: -
CDR3nt: TGTGCCAGCAGCAGAGGAGGGGTATCGGGCCAAGAGACCCAGTACTTC
CDR3aa: CASSRGGVSGQETQYF

d_gene: TRBD1
j_gene: TRBJ1-1
v_gene: TRBV2
abundance: -
CDR3nt: TGTGCCAGCACCGTTTTCCTACAGGGGACGAACACTGAAGCTTTCTTT
CDR3aa: CASTVFLQGTNTEAFF

d_gene: -
j_gene: TRBJ1-2
v_gene: TRBV25-1
abundance: -
CDR3nt: TGTGCCAGCAGTGAATATAACCAGCGCTATGGCTACACCTTC
CDR3aa: CASSEYNQRYGYTF